Listed here are 27 T cell receptor beta chains from one sample, sequenced in a study of cytomegalovirus exposure and HLA in healthy donors. The PCR ran on 60 Vbeta and 13 Jbeta primers. The assay was immunoSEQ multiplex PCR, and TCRdb's table has in-frame clones only and misses some. The profile shows 170,000 or so clones, approximately 81% of them singletons. Sequencing was performed on PBMCs. The receptors come from a boy between 2 and 10 years old in good health and CMV-seronegative.

The J gene is TRBJ2-7, the V gene TRBV19; TRBD2 aligns across 13 bases. Trimming removed 5 bases from V and 7 bases from J; junction bases left unmatched: 2. This CDR3 spans 13 amino acids. Germline V gives CDR1 LNHDA, CDR2 SQIVND (reference sequence). Here the CDR3 reads CASSRLAGGEQYF. The CDR3 DNA reads as TGTGCCAGTAGTCGACTAGCGGGAGGAGAGCAGTACTTC.

The CDR3 protein is CASSIRVIGGGPSYEQYF. DNA for the CDR3: TGTGCCAGTAGTATCCGGGTCATCGGCGGGGGTCCCTCCTACGAGCAGTACTTC. This chain connects TRBV19 to TRBJ2-7; 7 nucleotides match TRBD2. V lost 3 bases, J lost 0 bases, and 14 bases stayed unmatched. CDR1 and CDR2 from the germline V gene are LNHDA and SQIVND (reference sequence). The CDR3 covers 18 residues.

The CDR3 DNA is TGTGCCAGCAGCTTTACTAGCGGGACGAGAGATACGCAGTATTTT. Translating it yields CASSFTSGTRDTQYF. The chain joins TRBV7-8 to TRBJ2-3, with 10 bases fitting TRBD2. Germline CDR1 SGHVS, CDR2 FQNEAQ. The CDR3 loop spans 15 amino acids. V shed 3 bases, J shed 5 bases, and the junction held 5 bases outside the gene matches.

This rearrangement joins TRBV28 to TRBJ2-7, with D possibly matching TRBD1 (7 bases). Trimming cost V 4 bases and J 6 bases, with 19 bases left between them. Germline CDR1 MDHEN, CDR2 SYDVKM. This CDR3 comprises 15 residues. The CDR3 bases are TGTGCCAGCAGTTCCCCTCAGGGGGGACACTCCGAGCAGTACTTC. Translation gives CASSSPQGGHSEQYF.

There are a few counts of this clone. The rearrangement uses TRBV2 and TRBJ1-5, with 8 bases aligning to TRBD1. Looked up from germline, CDR1 is SNHLY and CDR2 is FYNNEI. J was trimmed by 6 bases and V by 6 bases; bases with no gene match: 13. This CDR3 has 16 residues. In DNA form, the CDR3 reads TGTGCCAGCAGAGCTACCGCCGGGACAGGCTCTCAGCCCCAGCATTTT. Its protein product is CASRATAGTGSQPQHF.

The chain employs TRBV6-5 and TRBJ2-5; D is possibly TRBD1 (5 bases). Germline V gene data show CDR1 as MNHEY and CDR2 as SVGAGI. Deletions cut 2 bases from V and 7 bases from J, with 14 bases between. The length of the CDR3 is 14 residues. This CDR3 is CASSYPGQPGTQYF. DNA for the CDR3: TGTGCCAGCAGTTACCCTGGACAACCCGGGACCCAGTACTTC.

The chain combines TRBV10-3 with TRBJ1-2, with 7 bases fitting TRBD1. The CDR3 sequence is 11 residues long. After removal of 10 bases from V and 6 bases from J, the junction contained 5 bases not matched to a gene. Per the germline V gene, CDR1 is ENHRY and CDR2 is SYGVKD. The CDR3, as DNA: TGTGCCACGAGAACAGGGGATGGCTACACCTTC. Translation: CATRTGDGYTF.

This clone was detected a few times. The chain has TRBV11-2 and TRBJ1-1; D unresolved. The CDR3 spans 14 residues. Germline V gene sequence: CDR1 SGHAT, CDR2 FQNNGV. V was clipped by 3 bases and J by 0 bases, with 8 bases between them. The CDR3 here is CASSFRLMNTEAFF. The CDR3 DNA reads TGTGCCAGCAGCTTCAGACTGATGAACACTGAAGCTTTCTTT.

The V gene is TRBV28, the J gene TRBJ1-1; 12 nucleotides align to TRBD1. The CDR3 is 16 residues long. Germline V lookup: CDR1 MDHEN, CDR2 SYDVKM. V was clipped by 5 bases and J by 1 base; unmatched bases: 5. The CDR3 nucleotides read TGTGCCAGCAGTGCGGGACAGGGGGCCGGGAACACTGAAGCTTTCTTT. It encodes CASSAGQGAGNTEAFF.

This clone was counted once. This chain joins TRBV4-1 and TRBJ2-7; D may be TRBD2 (5 bases). V lost 5 bases to trimming and J lost 3 bases, with 14 bases between them. Germline CDR1 reads MGHRA; CDR2 reads YSYEKL. The CDR3 is 14 amino acids. The CDR3 bases are TGCGCCAGCAGCTCGGGCCTCGGGGACTACGAGCAGTACTTC. This encodes CASSSGLGDYEQYF.

V gene TRBV10-3 combines with J gene TRBJ1-6; 10 bases fit TRBD1. V dropped 5 bases and J dropped 10; count of bases not matched to a gene: 5. The V gene's germline CDR1 is ENHRY and CDR2 SYGVKD. The CDR3 contains 14 residues. CDR3 sequence reads: CAISTDRGESPLHF. The CDR3, as DNA: TGTGCCATCAGTACGGACAGGGGGGAGTCACCCCTCCACTTT.

CDR3 in DNA: TGTGCCTGGAGTTCAGAGACAGGGGAATATACTGAAGCTTTCTTT. This gives the protein CAWSSETGEYTEAFF. The chain joins TRBV30 to TRBJ1-1; 8 nucleotides match TRBD1. The CDR3 consists of 15 residues. Unmatched junction bases numbered 10, after V lost 2 bases and J lost 5 bases. CDR1 GTSNPN and CDR2 SVGIG come from the germline V gene (reference sequence).

The chain employs TRBV5-4 and TRBJ2-5; 9 nucleotides align to TRBD2. Trimming removed 4 bases from V and 7 bases from J; junction bases left unmatched: 11. Looked up from germline, CDR1 is SGHNT and CDR2 is YYREEE (reference sequence). The CDR3 spans 15 residues. CDR3 in DNA: TGTGCCAGCAGCCCGAGAGCGGGAGGCCGGGGGACCCAGTACTTC. Translated, it gives CASSPRAGGRGTQYF. Complete variable domain (other parts from reference TRBV5-4 and TRBJ2-5): ETGVTQSPTHLIKTRGQQVTLRCSSQSGHNTVSWYQQALGQGPQFIFQYYREEENGRGNFPPRFSGLQFPNYSSELNVNALELDDSALYLCASSPRAGGRGTQYFGPGTRLLVL.

The chain employs TRBV2 and TRBJ1-1, with D maybe TRBD1 (5 bases). This CDR3 contains 13 residues. Trimming removed 8 bases at V and 7 bases at J, with 17 bases between. The germline V gene has CDR1 SNHLY and CDR2 FYNNEI. This CDR3 reads CASHMDTPFEAFF. CDR3 DNA: TGTGCCAGCCACATGGACACTCCCTTTGAAGCTTTCTTT.

This chain connects TRBV2 to TRBJ1-2; possibly TRBD1 for D (6 bases). Germline CDR1 is SNHLY and CDR2 is FYNNEI. This CDR3 contains 13 residues. V was trimmed by 4 bases and J by 4 bases, leaving 10 bases between them. This chain's CDR3 is CASSGQVLYGYTF. The CDR3 DNA reads as TGTGCCAGCAGTGGACAGGTTCTCTATGGCTACACCTTC.

The chain recombines TRBV5-1 with TRBJ2-1; TRBD2 agrees at 10 bases. The CDR3 is 17 amino acids. Germline V gene lookup returns CDR1 SGHRS and CDR2 YFSETQ. After removal of 1 base from V and 8 bases from J, the junction contained 12 bases not matched to a gene. The CDR3 loop is CASSLLASGSSVYEQFF. The CDR3 DNA follows: TGCGCCAGCAGCTTGTTAGCTAGCGGGAGCTCTGTATATGAGCAGTTCTTC.

A single count supports this clone. The rearrangement joins TRBV10-3 to TRBJ2-3; possible D gene TRBD2, 5 bases. This CDR3 has 13 residues. Between the trimmed V and J ends, which lost 4 bases and 4 bases, there was a span of 9 bases. Germline V gene data show CDR1 as ENHRY and CDR2 as SYGVKD. The CDR3, as DNA: TGTGCCATCAGTGGCGGAGCGGCAGATACGCAGTATTTT. Residues: CAISGGAADTQYF.

With respect to this clone: At the DNA level, this CDR3 is encoded by other sequences in the same sample as well. The chain recombines TRBV7-9 with TRBJ2-1, with 7 bases identical to TRBD1. The CDR3 is made up of 15 amino acids. Germline V CDR1 and CDR2: SEHNR, FQNEAQ (reference sequence). V lost 1 base, J lost 1 base, and 1 base stayed unmatched. The CDR3 loop is CASSLGQGSYNEQFF. CDR3 DNA: TGTGCCAGCAGCTTAGGACAGGGTTCCTACAATGAGCAGTTCTTC.

For this clone: The DNA is left out, because the CDR3 cannot be placed on it with certainty; the CDR3 is given as TCRdb lists it. The V and J genes are TRBV19 and TRBJ2-3; TRBD1, as called in the table, went unchecked against the DNA. The CDR3 has 15 residues if both end residues are counted. The V gene's germline CDR1 is LNHDA and CDR2 SQIVND (reference sequence). CDR3 protein: CASTSGQSSTDTQYF.

The sample holds one count of this clone. The V gene is TRBV19, the J gene TRBJ2-3, with a tentative D call TRBD2 (5 bases). The CDR3 is made up of 15 amino acids. Germline V lookup: CDR1 LNHDA, CDR2 SQIVND (reference sequence). Trimming took off 7 bases at V and 4 bases at J, with 18 bases between the two ends. Here the CDR3 reads CASTPRVGSPDTQYF. The CDR3 DNA is TGTGCCAGTACTCCGAGGGTCGGGTCCCCAGATACGCAGTATTTT. Full variable domain (outside the CDR3, taken from reference TRBV19 and TRBJ2-3): DGGITQSPKYLFRKEGQNVTLSCEQNLNHDAMYWYRQDPGQGLRLIYYSQIVNDFQKGDIAEGYSVSREKKESFPLTVTSAQKNPTAFYLCASTPRVGSPDTQYFGPGTRLTVL.

This chain uses TRBV7-3 with TRBJ2-7; D is perhaps TRBD2 (6 bases). The V and J ends lost 0 bases and 7 bases respectively, with 10 bases between them. Germline CDR1 and CDR2: SGHTA and FQGTGA. The CDR3 has 13 amino acids. CDR3 protein: CASSLTTAGEQYF. CDR3 DNA sequence: TGTGCCAGCAGCTTAACGACCGCGGGGGAGCAGTACTTC.

The V call is TRBV5-4, the J call TRBJ2-5, with D uncertain. Per the germline V gene, CDR1 is SGHNT and CDR2 is YYREEE (reference sequence). Deletions cut 0 bases from V and 11 bases from J, with 8 bases between. This CDR3 spans 11 amino acids. The CDR3 sequence is CASSLGGPQYF. In DNA, the CDR3 is TGTGCCAGCAGCTTGGGTGGGCCGCAGTACTTC.

This clone was seen once. The V and J genes are TRBV27 and TRBJ2-2; D remains ambiguous. CDR1 and CDR2 (germline): MNHEY, SMNVEV (reference sequence). Trimming pared 4 bases from V and 6 bases from J, leaving 9 bases between. The CDR3 totals 13 residues. DNA of the CDR3: TGTGCCAGCAGTTCCACTGGTCCCGGGGAGCTGTTTTTT. It codes for CASSSTGPGELFF.

This clone was detected once. The chain joins TRBV5-1 to TRBJ2-1; weak D call: TRBD1 (6 bases). The germline CDR1 and CDR2 sequences are SGHRS and YFSETQ. This CDR3 spans 14 amino acids. V lost 0 bases and J lost 8, with 12 bases in between. The DNA for the CDR3 is TGCGCCAGCAGCTTGGCAGACAGGAGAGATGAGCAGTTCTTC. This sequence encodes CASSLADRRDEQFF.

This clone was picked up a small number of times. This rearrangement joins TRBV5-6 to TRBJ1-4; possible D gene TRBD1, 6 bases. V was clipped by 1 base and J by 2 bases, with 12 bases between them. CDR3 length equals 16 residues. Looked up from germline, CDR1 is SGHDT and CDR2 is YYEEEE. Here the CDR3 reads CASSLYRVNTNEKLFF. For the CDR3, the DNA is TGTGCCAGCAGCTTGTACAGGGTTAACACTAATGAAAAACTGTTTTTT. Complete variable domain (other parts from reference TRBV5-6 and TRBJ1-4): DAGVTQSPTHLIKTRGQQVTLRCSPKSGHDTVSWYQQALGQGPQFIFQYYEEEERQRGNFPDRFSGHQFPNYSSELNVNALLLGDSALYLCASSLYRVNTNEKLFFGSGTQLSVL.

The chain has TRBV9 and TRBJ2-7; TRBD2 agrees at 11 bases. The V gene's germline CDR1 is SGDLS and CDR2 YYNGEE. With V trimmed by 4 bases and J by 3 bases, 3 bases remained unmatched. The CDR3 contains 14 residues. In nucleotides, the CDR3 is TGTGCCAGCAGCCCCGGGACTAGCGGCTACGAGCAGTACTTC. Translating it yields CASSPGTSGYEQYF.

V gene TRBV28 combines with J gene TRBJ2-7; unclear D gene. Per germline, CDR1 MDHEN and CDR2 SYDVKM. The CDR3 is 12 amino acids. Trimming left V 6 bases short and J 4 bases short, with 10 bases between. The CDR3 sequence is CASSFDGYEQYF. In DNA form, the CDR3 reads TGTGCCAGCAGCTTTGACGGGTACGAGCAGTACTTC. Supplemented by reference TRBV28 and TRBJ2-7, the full variable domain reads DVKVTQSSRYLVKRTGEKVFLECVQDMDHENMFWYRQDPGLGLRLIYFSYDVKMKEKGDIPEGYSVSREKKERFSLILESASTNQTSMYLCASSFDGYEQYFGPGTRLTVT.